This entry lists 27 T cell receptor beta chains sequenced from one sample in a study of T cell changes during pregnancy in multiple sclerosis. This table comes from immunoSEQ multiplex PCR, and its TCRdb copy is limited to in-frame clones, with some not included. The repertoire holds around 67,000 clones, about 90% seen once, with more than 9% in the top ten. The specimen was peripheral blood, collected after pregnancy. These receptors originate from a female donor in good health, enrolled as a control in a pregnancy study.

V is TRBV7-9 and J is TRBJ2-7, with 7 nucleotides matching TRBD2. This CDR3 comprises 14 residues. The V gene end was trimmed by 5 bases and the J gene end by 2 bases; junction bases not matched to a gene: 6. CDR1 and CDR2 (germline): SEHNR, FQNEAQ (reference sequence). CDR3 residues: CASSPGTNTYEQYF. Written as DNA, the CDR3 is TGTGCCAGCAGCCCCGGGACTAATACCTACGAGCAGTACTTC.

The genes are TRBV6-5 and TRBJ1-1; TRBD1 aligns across 9 bases. In germline, CDR1 is MNHEY, CDR2 SVGAGI. V lost 6 bases and J lost 2; bases outside the gene matches: 7. The CDR3 is 15 amino acids. CDR3 DNA: TGTGCCAGCAGGGGACAGGGTATGATCAACACTGAAGCTTTCTTT. Its translation is CASRGQGMINTEAFF.

V and J are TRBV4-3 and TRBJ1-1; D is uncertain. Germline CDR1 and CDR2: LGHNA and YSLEER. Deletions cut 2 bases from V and 1 base from J, with 8 bases between. The CDR3 loop spans 14 amino acids. The CDR3 reads CASSQYVGNTEAFF. The CDR3 DNA follows: TGCGCCAGCAGCCAATACGTCGGGAACACTGAAGCTTTCTTT.

This clone was seen just once. J is TRBJ1-3 and V is TRBV7-2, with D unclear. Per the germline V gene, CDR1 is SGHTA and CDR2 is FQGNSA. V gave up 3 bases and J gave up 0 bases, with 9 bases separating them. CDR3 length: 15 residues. CDR3 amino acids: CASSFAPSSGNTIYF. In nucleotides, the CDR3 is TGTGCCAGCAGCTTCGCACCTAGCTCTGGAAACACCATATATTTT.

The chain is built from TRBV18 and TRBJ2-2; TRBD1 is a possible D gene (5 bases). There are 15 residues in the CDR3. V was trimmed by 2 bases and J by 2 bases, leaving 9 bases between them. Germline V gives CDR1 KGHSH, CDR2 LQKENI. The CDR3 coding sequence is TGTGCCAGCTCACCATCAGGGTTTAACACCGGGGAGCTGTTTTTT. Its translation is CASSPSGFNTGELFF.

The chain couples TRBV5-1 to TRBJ2-7; tentatively, D is TRBD2 (6 bases). The CDR3 consists of 14 residues. The germline CDR1 and CDR2 sequences are SGHRS and YFSETQ. V shed 1 base and J shed 2 bases, with 10 bases lying between them. CDR3 loop: CASSLRGITYEQYF. In DNA, the CDR3 is TGCGCCAGCAGCTTGCGGGGGATTACCTACGAGCAGTACTTC.

The rearrangement links TRBV15 to TRBJ2-1; tentatively, D is TRBD1 (6 bases). The ends were cut back, 0 bases at V and 7 bases at J, with 7 bases in the middle. Germline assignment: CDR1 LNHNV and CDR2 YYDKDF (reference sequence). The CDR3 has 13 residues. The CDR3 here is CATSRDTGNEQFF. For the CDR3, the DNA is TGTGCCACCAGCAGAGATACAGGGAATGAGCAGTTCTTC.

The chain combines TRBV6-1 with TRBJ2-4; D possibly corresponds to TRBD2 (6 bases). Germline V lookup: CDR1 MNHNS, CDR2 SASEGT. V was shortened by 2 bases and J by 0 bases, with 11 bases between the two germline ends. The CDR3 has 16 residues. In DNA, the CDR3 is TGTGCCAGCAGTGAATTATCGGGACTAGCCAAAAACATTCAGTACTTC. Amino acid sequence: CASSELSGLAKNIQYF.

The chain couples TRBV5-1 to TRBJ1-2, with 7 bases matching TRBD1. The V gene's germline CDR1 is SGHRS and CDR2 YFSETQ. V lost 7 bases to trimming and J lost 4 bases; unmatched junction nucleotides: 19. This CDR3 has 17 residues. This CDR3 reads CASQPSPRTGGLYGYTF. The CDR3 DNA reads TGCGCCAGCCAACCATCTCCTCGGACAGGAGGGCTCTATGGCTACACCTTC. The full variable domain, in which reference TRBV5-1 and TRBJ1-2 provide the parts outside the CDR3, is KAGVTQTPRYLIKTRGQQVTLSCSPISGHRSVSWYQQTPGQGLQFLFEYFSETQRNKGNFPGRFSGRQFSNSRSEMNVSTLELGDSALYLCASQPSPRTGGLYGYTFGSGTRLTVV.

The chain is built from TRBV9 and TRBJ2-2; 12 positions agree with TRBD2. This CDR3 has 17 residues. CDR1 and CDR2 (germline): SGDLS, YYNGEE. J was trimmed by 4 bases and V by 2 bases; bases with no gene match: 6. CDR3 sequence: CASSVASGGAVTGELFF. In DNA, the CDR3 is TGTGCCAGCAGCGTGGCTAGCGGGGGGGCCGTCACCGGGGAGCTGTTTTTT.

This clone was recorded only once. The J gene is TRBJ2-7, the V gene TRBV2; TRBD2 matches at 11 bases. CDR1 and CDR2 (germline): SNHLY, FYNNEI. This CDR3 is built from 15 residues. V gave up 6 bases and J gave up 0 bases; unmatched junction bases: 4. The CDR3 protein is CASSALAGVSYEQYF. CDR3 nucleotide sequence: TGTGCCAGCAGCGCACTAGCGGGAGTCTCCTACGAGCAGTACTTC.

This clone has only a few counts. V and J are TRBV7-2 and TRBJ2-2; TRBD2 is a possible D gene (5 bases). This CDR3 region has 14 residues. V shed 5 bases and J shed 9 bases, with 16 bases lying between them. Germline-derived CDR1 and CDR2 are SGHTA and FQGNSA. CDR3 amino acids: CASSVGGTNRELFF. For the CDR3, the DNA is TGTGCCAGCAGCGTCGGAGGAACCAACAGGGAGCTGTTTTTT.

The chain has TRBV7-2 and TRBJ1-2; D is possibly TRBD1 (5 bases). The germline V gene has CDR1 SGHTA and CDR2 FQGNSA. V was pared by 5 bases and J by 8 bases, with 18 bases between. This CDR3 region has 14 residues. In nucleotides, the CDR3 is TGTGCCAGCAGCCCTATGGGGGGATCGGGCGGCTACACCTTC. It codes for CASSPMGGSGGYTF.

This clone was picked up a small number of times. This chain joins TRBV7-6 and TRBJ2-2, with D uncertain. V lost 4 bases and J 4 bases, leaving 7 bases between the germline ends. Germline loops: CDR1 SGHVS, CDR2 FNYEAQ. The CDR3 is made up of 13 amino acids. In nucleotides, the CDR3 is TGTGCCAGCAGCTCTACTTCCACCGGGGAGCTGTTTTTT. Encoded protein: CASSSTSTGELFF.

This clone came up once. The V call is TRBV29-1, the J call TRBJ2-7; D may be TRBD2 (5 bases). Per germline, CDR1 SQVTM and CDR2 ANQGSEA. The CDR3 is made up of 15 amino acids. V dropped 0 bases and J dropped 3 bases, with 15 bases sitting between them. DNA for the CDR3: TGCAGCGTTGAAGATCTAGGGAGCGGTTACTACGAGCAGTACTTC. This gives the protein CSVEDLGSGYYEQYF.

The chain employs TRBV19 and TRBJ1-1; D is perhaps TRBD1 (6 bases). V was trimmed by 6 bases and J by 1 base, leaving 9 bases between them. Germline V gene data show CDR1 as LNHDA and CDR2 as SQIVND (reference sequence). The CDR3 contains 13 residues. The CDR3 loop is CASSETGNTEAFF. CDR3 sequence (DNA): TGTGCCAGTAGCGAGACAGGGAACACTGAAGCTTTCTTT.

The J gene is TRBJ2-1, the V gene TRBV27; D is uncertain. The CDR3 totals 16 residues. The germline gives CDR1 MNHEY, CDR2 SMNVEV (reference sequence). V shed 7 bases and J shed 0 bases, with 16 bases lying between them. The CDR3 DNA reads TGTGCCAGCACTCAGATCCGGGTGGGCTCCTACAATGAGCAGTTCTTC. Amino acid sequence: CASTQIRVGSYNEQFF.

This clone occurred a few times. This chain connects TRBV20-1 to TRBJ1-1, with 7 bases lining up with TRBD1. The germline V gene has CDR1 DFQATT and CDR2 SNEGSKA (reference sequence). V lost 4 bases, J lost 6 bases, and 2 bases stayed unmatched. The CDR3 covers 11 residues. The CDR3 DNA sequence: TGCAGTGCTAAGACAGGGTCTGAAGCTTTCTTT. Protein sequence: CSAKTGSEAFF.

This rearrangement joins TRBV18 to TRBJ1-2; 8 nucleotides agree with TRBD1. The CDR3 totals 14 residues. Germline V gene sequence: CDR1 KGHSH, CDR2 LQKENI. After removal of 3 bases from V and 8 bases from J, the junction contained 8 bases not matched to a gene. The CDR3 DNA sequence: TGTGCCAGCTCACCCGGGACAGGTCTGGCGGGCTACACCTTC. Protein product: CASSPGTGLAGYTF.

This chain links TRBV19 with TRBJ1-5; 8 bases line up with TRBD1. Germline-derived CDR1 and CDR2 are LNHDA and SQIVND (reference sequence). Trimming at V came to 6 bases and at J to 4 bases, leaving 8 bases not matched to a gene. This CDR3 has 15 residues. CDR3 sequence (DNA): TGTGCCAGTAGGTCCGACAGGGGCGGAAATCAGCCCCAGCATTTT. Translation gives CASRSDRGGNQPQHF.

The genes are TRBV19 and TRBJ2-7; 7 positions agree with TRBD1. The CDR3 consists of 14 residues. The V gene end was trimmed by 10 bases and the J gene end by 4 bases; junction bases not matched to a gene: 13. CDR1 LNHDA and CDR2 SQIVND come from the germline V gene (reference sequence). The CDR3 DNA sequence: TGTGCCACCCGACCACGTAGCAGGGGGTACGAGCAGTACTTC. It codes for CATRPRSRGYEQYF.

This clone appeared a few times. The chain joins TRBV18 to TRBJ1-1; tentatively, D is TRBD1 (6 bases). V dropped 5 bases and J dropped 2 bases, with 18 bases sitting between them. Germline CDR1 KGHSH, CDR2 LQKENI. The CDR3 is 16 residues long. CDR3 protein: CASSKGRGDSNTEAFF. The CDR3 DNA reads as TGTGCCAGCTCAAAAGGCAGGGGAGATAGTAACACTGAAGCTTTCTTT.

The chain has TRBV5-5 and TRBJ2-2; 12 positions agree with TRBD2. V trimming: 0 bases; J trimming: 4 bases; junction bases outside the gene matches: 7. Germline V gene lookup returns CDR1 SGHKS and CDR2 YYEKEE (reference sequence). The CDR3 spans 18 residues. The CDR3 spells CASSLGPSGRESTGELFF. As DNA, the CDR3 is TGTGCCAGCAGCTTGGGGCCTAGCGGGAGGGAAAGCACCGGGGAGCTGTTTTTT.

The genes are TRBV11-3 and TRBJ1-3; D is unresolved. V lost 1 base and J lost 1, with 8 bases in between. The CDR3 has 15 amino acids. Germline CDR1 and CDR2: SGHNT and YENEEA. The CDR3 region is CASSLGGASGNTIYF. CDR3 coding DNA: TGTGCCAGCAGCTTAGGAGGCGCGTCTGGAAACACCATATATTTT.

J is TRBJ1-3 and V is TRBV6-1, with 7 bases identical to TRBD1. This CDR3 region has 15 residues. Germline-derived CDR1 and CDR2 are MNHNS and SASEGT. Germline trimming cut 0 bases from V and 8 bases from J; bases unmatched to any gene: 7. CDR3 amino acids: CASSEAYRGLDTIYF. The CDR3 coding sequence is TGTGCCAGCAGTGAAGCGTACAGGGGCTTGGACACCATATATTTT.

V gene TRBV4-2 combines with J gene TRBJ2-3, with 10 nucleotides matching TRBD2. Trimming removed 0 bases from V and 6 bases from J; junction bases left unmatched: 9. The germline V gene has CDR1 LGHNA and CDR2 YNFKEQ. The CDR3 has 17 residues. The CDR3: CASSQELAGQDVDTQYF. Here the CDR3 DNA reads TGTGCCAGCAGCCAAGAACTAGCGGGGCAGGATGTTGATACGCAGTATTTT.

The V gene is TRBV10-2, the J gene TRBJ2-2; D unclear. V gave up 8 bases and J gave up 7 bases, with 8 bases separating them. This CDR3 contains 11 residues. CDR1 and CDR2 (germline): WSHSY, SAAADI. In nucleotides, the CDR3 is TGCGCCAGCGGAGTACTCGGGGAGCTGTTTTTT. Translated: CASGVLGELFF.